This section outlines one T cell receptor (beta chain) sequence together with its context. Relative to its sample, this clonotype is medium-sized (0.01 to 0.1%). It has no known antigen specificity. No much larger clone is present one base from it, and per-base qualities are unavailable. The sample comes from a study of type 1 regulatory T cells (dated by TCRdb to the early 2020s). Concerning the study at large: An in vitro protocol by which a Tr1-enriched, alloantigen-specific CD4 T cell product named T-allo10 was generated was characterized in the study. T-allo10 was being tested clinically in patients with hematological malignancies who were undergoing allogeneic hematopoietic stem cell transplantation.

Sequences KGHSH (CDR1) and LQKENI (CDR2) are obtained from the germline V gene. From the cysteine up to the phenylalanine, the CDR3 has a length of 15 residues. Only the CDR3 part of the read is kept: 45 bases, read in frame from the first base. V has 5 bases trimmed and J has 8 bases trimmed; junction bases matching no gene number 11. These reads were obtained on an Illumina MiSeq. Through fastp at Q25 and MiXCR, TCRdb rebuilt clones from the public reads, retaining in-frame beta chains. For every CDR3 protein sequence, its rows merge into one entry that carries the most common genes and DNA. The sample table holds just over 3,000 distinct CDR3 sequences, of which 8.3% were seen once. The ten largest clones capture approximately 5.8% of the sample.

Here the chain combines TRBV18 and TRBJ1-4; 7 nucleotides in the junction match TRBD1. This clonotype was sampled from a human donor in good health. Sequencing was performed on cultured T cells, either the whole culture or a sorted T cell fraction (not recorded which). In nucleotides, the sequence is TGTGCCAGCTCAGTGACGACAGGGAGCGGAGAAAAACTGTTTTTT. This codes for CASSVTTGSGEKLFF.